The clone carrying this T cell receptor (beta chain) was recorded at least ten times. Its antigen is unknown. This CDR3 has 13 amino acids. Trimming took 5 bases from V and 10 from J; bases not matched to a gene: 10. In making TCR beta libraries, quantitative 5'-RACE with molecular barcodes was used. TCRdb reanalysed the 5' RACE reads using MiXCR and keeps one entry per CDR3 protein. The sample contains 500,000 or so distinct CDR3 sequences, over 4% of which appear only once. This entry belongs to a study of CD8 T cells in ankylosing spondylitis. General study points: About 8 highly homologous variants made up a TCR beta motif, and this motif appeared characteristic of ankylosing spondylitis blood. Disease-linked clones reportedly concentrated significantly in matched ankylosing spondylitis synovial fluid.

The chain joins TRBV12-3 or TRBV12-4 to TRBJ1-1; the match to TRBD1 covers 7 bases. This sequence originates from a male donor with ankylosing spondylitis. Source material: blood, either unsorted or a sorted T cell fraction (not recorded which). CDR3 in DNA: TGTGCCAGCAGTCCACAGGGGAGGGAGGTAGCTTTCTTT. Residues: CASSPQGREVAFF.